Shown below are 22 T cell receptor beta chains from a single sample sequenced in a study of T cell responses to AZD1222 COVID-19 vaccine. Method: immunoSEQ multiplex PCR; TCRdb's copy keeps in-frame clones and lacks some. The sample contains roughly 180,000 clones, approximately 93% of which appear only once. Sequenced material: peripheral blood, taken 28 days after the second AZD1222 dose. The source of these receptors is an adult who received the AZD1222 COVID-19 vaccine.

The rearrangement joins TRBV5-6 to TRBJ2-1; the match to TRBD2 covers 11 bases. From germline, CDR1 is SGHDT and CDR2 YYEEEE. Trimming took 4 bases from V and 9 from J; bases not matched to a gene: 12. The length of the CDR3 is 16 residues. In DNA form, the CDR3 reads TGTGCCAGCAGCCCTGACTTTAGCGGGAGGGCCCGTGAGCAGTTCTTC. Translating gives CASSPDFSGRAREQFF.

As DNA, the CDR3 is TGTGCCAGCAGTTTATCGACGTCCCGGGACAGGTTTCCGCCCTACGAGCAGTACTTC. As protein: CASSLSTSRDRFPPYEQYF. The V and J genes are TRBV27 and TRBJ2-7; 8 bases match TRBD1. V shed 0 bases and J 2 bases; nucleotides not matched to a gene: 15. This CDR3 spans 19 amino acids. Per germline, CDR1 MNHEY and CDR2 SMNVEV (reference sequence).

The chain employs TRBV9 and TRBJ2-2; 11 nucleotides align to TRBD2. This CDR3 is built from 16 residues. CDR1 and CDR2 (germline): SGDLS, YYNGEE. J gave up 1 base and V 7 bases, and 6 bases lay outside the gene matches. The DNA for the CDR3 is TGTGCCAGCGGCTCGACTAGCGGGGTGAACACCGGGGAGCTGTTTTTT. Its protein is CASGSTSGVNTGELFF.

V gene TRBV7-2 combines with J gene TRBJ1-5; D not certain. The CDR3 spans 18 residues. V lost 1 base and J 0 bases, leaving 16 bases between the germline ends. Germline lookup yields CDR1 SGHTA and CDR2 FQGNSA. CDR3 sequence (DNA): TGTGCCAGCAGCTTAGACGGTAGCAGGCTCTATAGCAATCAGCCCCAGCATTTT. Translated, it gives CASSLDGSRLYSNQPQHF. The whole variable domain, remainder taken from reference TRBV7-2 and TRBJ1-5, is GAGVSQSPSNKVTEKGKDVELRCDPISGHTALYWYRQSLGQGLEFLIYFQGNSAPDKSGLPSDRFSAERTGGSVSTLTIQRTQQEDSAVYLCASSLDGSRLYSNQPQHFGDGTRLSIL.

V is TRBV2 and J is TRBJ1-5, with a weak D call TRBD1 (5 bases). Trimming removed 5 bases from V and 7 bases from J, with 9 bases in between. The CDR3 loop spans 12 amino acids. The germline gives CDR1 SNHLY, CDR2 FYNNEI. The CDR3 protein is CASSRDGQPQHF. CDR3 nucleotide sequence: TGTGCCAGCAGTAGGGACGGGCAGCCCCAGCATTTT.

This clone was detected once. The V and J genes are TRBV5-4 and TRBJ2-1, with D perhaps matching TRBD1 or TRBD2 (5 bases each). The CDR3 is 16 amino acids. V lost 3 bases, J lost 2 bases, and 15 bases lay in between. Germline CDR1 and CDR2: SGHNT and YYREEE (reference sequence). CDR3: CASSSRDVGPYNEQFF. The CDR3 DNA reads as TGTGCCAGCAGCTCCCGGGACGTCGGACCCTACAATGAGCAGTTCTTC.

CDR3 sequence reads: CASSSGLALETQYF. The CDR3 DNA follows: TGTGCCAGCAGCTCAGGACTAGCATTAGAGACCCAGTACTTC. This chain uses TRBV7-2 with TRBJ2-5, with 8 nucleotides matching TRBD2. V was clipped by 4 bases and J by 4 bases; unmatched bases: 5. Germline V lookup: CDR1 SGHTA, CDR2 FQGNSA. The CDR3 is 14 amino acids.

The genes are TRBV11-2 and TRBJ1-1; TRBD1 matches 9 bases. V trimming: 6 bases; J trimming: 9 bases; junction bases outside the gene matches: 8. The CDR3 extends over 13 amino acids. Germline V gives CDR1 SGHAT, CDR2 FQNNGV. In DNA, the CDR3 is TGTGCCAGCAGATCACCGGGACAGGGTAAAGCTTTCTTT. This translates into CASRSPGQGKAFF.

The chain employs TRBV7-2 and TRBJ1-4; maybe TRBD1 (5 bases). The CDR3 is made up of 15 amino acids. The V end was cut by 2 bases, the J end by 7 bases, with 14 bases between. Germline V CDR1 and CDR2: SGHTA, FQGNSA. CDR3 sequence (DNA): TGTGCCAGCAGCTTATTGGGGACGCGGGGTGAAAAACTGTTTTTT. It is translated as CASSLLGTRGEKLFF. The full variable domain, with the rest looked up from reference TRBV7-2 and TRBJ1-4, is GAGVSQSPSNKVTEKGKDVELRCDPISGHTALYWYRQSLGQGLEFLIYFQGNSAPDKSGLPSDRFSAERTGGSVSTLTIQRTQQEDSAVYLCASSLLGTRGEKLFFGSGTQLSVL.

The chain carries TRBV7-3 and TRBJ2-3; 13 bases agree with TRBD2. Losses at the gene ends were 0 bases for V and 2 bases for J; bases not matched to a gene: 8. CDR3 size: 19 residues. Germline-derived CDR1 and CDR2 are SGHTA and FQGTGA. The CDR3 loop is CASSLTASTSGGTTDTQYF. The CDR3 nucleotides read TGTGCCAGCAGCTTAACGGCGTCGACTAGCGGGGGGACCACAGATACGCAGTATTTT. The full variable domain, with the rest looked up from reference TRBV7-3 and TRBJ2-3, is GAGVSQTPSNKVTEKGKYVELRCDPISGHTALYWYRQSLGQGPEFLIYFQGTGAADDSGLPNDRFFAVRPEGSVSTLKIQRTERGDSAVYLCASSLTASTSGGTTDTQYFGPGTRLTVL.

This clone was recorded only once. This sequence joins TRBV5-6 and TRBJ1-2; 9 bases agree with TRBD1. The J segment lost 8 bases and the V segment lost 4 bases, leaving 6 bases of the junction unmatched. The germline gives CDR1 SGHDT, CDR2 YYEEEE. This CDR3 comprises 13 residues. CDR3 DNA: TGTGCCAGCAGCCGGGACAGGGTATTCGGCTACACCTTC. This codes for CASSRDRVFGYTF.

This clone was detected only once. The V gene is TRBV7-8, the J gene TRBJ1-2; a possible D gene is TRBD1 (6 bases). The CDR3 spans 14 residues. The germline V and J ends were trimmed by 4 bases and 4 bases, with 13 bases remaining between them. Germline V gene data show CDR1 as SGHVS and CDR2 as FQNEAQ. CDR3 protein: CASSSRQAAYGYTF. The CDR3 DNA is TGTGCCAGCAGCTCCCGACAGGCGGCCTATGGCTACACCTTC.

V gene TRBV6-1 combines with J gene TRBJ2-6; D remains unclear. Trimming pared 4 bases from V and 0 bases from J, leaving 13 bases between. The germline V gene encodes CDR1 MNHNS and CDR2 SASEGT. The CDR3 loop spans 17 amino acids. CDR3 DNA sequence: TGTGCCAGCAGTGCCAGAATATTAAGCTCTGGGGCCAACGTCCTGACTTTC. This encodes CASSARILSSGANVLTF.

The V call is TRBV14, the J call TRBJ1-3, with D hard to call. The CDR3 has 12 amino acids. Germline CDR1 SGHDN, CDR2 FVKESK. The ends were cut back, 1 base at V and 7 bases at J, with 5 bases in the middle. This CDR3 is CASSQAGNTIYF. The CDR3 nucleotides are TGTGCCAGCAGCCAAGCGGGGAACACCATATATTTT.

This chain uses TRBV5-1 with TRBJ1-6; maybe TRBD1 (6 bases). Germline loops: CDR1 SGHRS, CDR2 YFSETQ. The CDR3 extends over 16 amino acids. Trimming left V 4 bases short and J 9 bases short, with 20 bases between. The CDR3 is CASSEWGGRISSPLHF. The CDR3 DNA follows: TGCGCCAGCAGCGAATGGGGGGGGCGGATAAGTTCACCCCTCCACTTT.

DNA for the CDR3: TGTGCCAGCAGCCAACAGCCGTTCGGACAGGGGGCAGTAGCTTTCTTT. Translated, it gives CASSQQPFGQGAVAFF. This chain joins TRBV14 and TRBJ1-1; 11 bases match TRBD1. CDR1 and CDR2 (germline): SGHDN, FVKESK. V was pared by 2 bases and J by 10 bases, with 12 bases of the junction left unmatched. The CDR3 spans 16 residues.

The CDR3 spells CASRTSGMDEQFF. In nucleotides, the CDR3 is TGTGCCAGCCGGACTAGCGGGATGGATGAGCAGTTCTTC. The V gene is TRBV6-5, the J gene TRBJ2-1; 12 positions match TRBD2. Germline CDR1 reads MNHEY; CDR2 reads SVGAGI. The CDR3 covers 13 residues. The ends lost 8 bases at V and 8 bases at J; junction bases unmatched: 4.

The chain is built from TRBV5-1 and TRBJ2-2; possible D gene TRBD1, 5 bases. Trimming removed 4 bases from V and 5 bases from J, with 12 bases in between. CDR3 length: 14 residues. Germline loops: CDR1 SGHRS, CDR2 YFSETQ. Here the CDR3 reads CASSPTEATGELFF. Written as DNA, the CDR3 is TGCGCCAGCAGCCCGACAGAAGCTACCGGGGAGCTGTTTTTT.

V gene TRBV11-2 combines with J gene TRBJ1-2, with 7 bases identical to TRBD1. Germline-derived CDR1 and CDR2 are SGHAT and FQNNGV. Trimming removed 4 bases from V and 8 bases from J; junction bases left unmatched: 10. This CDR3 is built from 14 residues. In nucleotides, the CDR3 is TGTGCCAGCAGCTCTTCGACAGGGACCTTAGGCTACACCTTC. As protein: CASSSSTGTLGYTF.

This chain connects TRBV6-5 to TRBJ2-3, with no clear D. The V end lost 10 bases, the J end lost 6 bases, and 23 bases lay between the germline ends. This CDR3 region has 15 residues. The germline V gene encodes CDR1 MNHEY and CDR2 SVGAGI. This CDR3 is CATIGFRSFADTQYF. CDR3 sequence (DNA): TGTGCCACCATTGGATTCCGTTCTTTTGCCGATACGCAGTATTTT.

CDR3 nucleotide sequence: TGTGCCAGTAGTATAGGGTCGAGGACAGGGAAGGATGAGCAGTTCTTC. This translates into CASSIGSRTGKDEQFF. The chain joins TRBV19 to TRBJ2-1; TRBD1 matches at 8 bases. CDR3 length: 16 amino acids. Losses at the gene ends were 1 base for V and 8 bases for J; bases not matched to a gene: 10. Germline V gene data show CDR1 as LNHDA and CDR2 as SQIVND (reference sequence).

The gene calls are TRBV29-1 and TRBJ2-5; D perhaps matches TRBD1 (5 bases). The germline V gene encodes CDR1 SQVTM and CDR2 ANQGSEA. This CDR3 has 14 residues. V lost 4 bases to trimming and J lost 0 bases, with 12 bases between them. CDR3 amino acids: CSVVGYRNQETQYF. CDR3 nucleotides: TGCAGCGTTGTGGGATACAGGAACCAAGAGACCCAGTACTTC.